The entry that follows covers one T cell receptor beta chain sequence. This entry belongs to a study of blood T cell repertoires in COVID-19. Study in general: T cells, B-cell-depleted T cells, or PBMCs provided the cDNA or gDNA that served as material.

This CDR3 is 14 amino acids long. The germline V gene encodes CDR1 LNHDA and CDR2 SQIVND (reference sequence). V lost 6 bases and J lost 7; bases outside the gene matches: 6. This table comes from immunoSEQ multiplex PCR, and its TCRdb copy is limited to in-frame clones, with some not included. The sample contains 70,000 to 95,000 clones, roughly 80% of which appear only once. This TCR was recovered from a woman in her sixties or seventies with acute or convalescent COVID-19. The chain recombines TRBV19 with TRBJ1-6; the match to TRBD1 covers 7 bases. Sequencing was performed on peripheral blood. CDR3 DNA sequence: TGTGCCAGTAGCTCCGGGACAGCAAATTCACCCCTCCACTTT. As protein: CASSSGTANSPLHF.